This T cell receptor (beta chain) was documented in a study of blood T cell repertoires in COVID-19. Study context: Spain, Italy and the United States supplied samples that represented acute and convalescent COVID-19. PBMCs, B-cell-depleted T cells, or T cells were the source of the cDNA or gDNA that made up the material.

In the original workflow: Nucleated cell counts were estimated from reference gene primer amplification. TCRdb's table, derived via immunoSEQ multiplex PCR, lists solely in-frame clones and lacks some. That table supplies the V and J calls and clone size; D and trimming were determined from the DNA. The sample consists of 130,000 to 150,000 clones, roughly four fifths of them appearing once. CDR3 length: 17 residues. The V end was cut by 3 bases, the J end by 0 bases, with 15 bases between. CDR1 and CDR2 (germline): MNHNS, SASEGT. Material: peripheral blood. The chain recombines TRBV6-1 with TRBJ1-3; D is ambiguous. The receptor's source is a human donor with acute or convalescent COVID-19. The donor label of this sample is uncertain. In DNA form, the CDR3 reads TGTGCCAGCAGTGATCTCCCACGGGAAAGCTCTGGAAACACCATATATTTT. Its translation is CASSDLPRESSGNTIYF.